These T cell receptor beta chains were read from a single sample in a study of blood T cell repertoires in COVID-19. TCRdb's copy holds only in-frame clones and misses some; the assay was immunoSEQ multiplex PCR. The sample consists of about 120,000 clones, nearly 90% of them appearing once. Source material: peripheral blood. These receptors all come from a woman aged 55-69 years with COVID-19, enrolled during active disease. Both conserved end residues are part of each CDR3. The order of the fields is J gene, V gene, D gene, clone size, CDR3 protein, CDR3 DNA. A D gene is named only where the DNA matches it firmly. Clone size, where shown, is once, few, many, or a class for clones that have expanded.

TRBJ1-2,TRBV6-1,.,once,CASNTGTSYGYTF,TGTGCCAGCAATACAGGGACGAGCTATGGCTACACCTTC
TRBJ1-3,TRBV3-1/TRBV3-2,.,few,CASSQDAGFGGNTIYF,TGTGCCAGCAGCCAAGATGCCGGGTTCGGTGGAAACACCATATATTTT
TRBJ1-1,TRBV2,TRBD1,once,CASSRFRDRGENTEAFF,TGTGCCAGCAGCCGATTCCGGGACAGGGGGGAAAACACTGAAGCTTTCTTT
TRBJ1-1,TRBV7-2,.,.,CASSFTENTEAFF,TGTGCCAGCAGCTTCACAGAGAACACTGAAGCTTTCTTT
TRBJ2-7,TRBV27,.,.,CASSKSFGGRAIYEQYF,TGTGCCAGCAGCAAGTCCTTTGGGGGCAGGGCGATCTACGAGCAGTACTTC
TRBJ2-7,TRBV2,TRBD1,.,CASSLRQGYEQYF,TGTGCCAGCAGCCTCCGACAGGGCTACGAGCAGTACTTC
TRBJ1-2,TRBV15,.,.,CAAIPRGYTF,TGTGCCGCCATCCCGAGGGGCTACACCTTC
TRBJ2-1,TRBV12-3/TRBV12-4,TRBD2,.,CASTGTTYNEQFF,TGTGCCAGCACCGGGACTACATACAATGAGCAGTTCTTC
TRBJ1-2,TRBV19,.,.,CASRLKGGAYGYTF,TGTGCCAGTAGGTTAAAAGGGGGAGCCTATGGCTACACCTTC
TRBJ1-5,TRBV9,TRBD1,.,CASSIQGAKDQPQHF,TGTGCCAGCAGCATTCAGGGGGCTAAGGATCAGCCCCAGCATTTT
TRBJ2-2,TRBV6-2/TRBV6-3,TRBD2,.,CASSYPGTRNTGELFF,TGTGCCAGCAGTTATCCCGGGACTAGGAACACCGGGGAGCTGTTTTTT
TRBJ1-2,TRBV28,.,.,CASSLIVLGVSYGYTF,TGTGCCAGCAGTTTAATCGTATTAGGGGTTTCGTATGGCTACACCTTC
TRBJ2-3,TRBV21-1,.,.,CASSKGTSGGPLNTDTQYF,TGTGCCAGCAGCAAAGGGACTAGCGGGGGGCCCCTTAACACAGATACGCAGTATTTT
TRBJ2-3,TRBV9,.,.,CASSTDSVGDTQYF,TGTGCCAGCAGCACCGATAGCGTGGGGGATACGCAGTATTTT
TRBJ2-7,TRBV7-3,TRBD2,.,CASSSNGLASDEQYF,TGTGCCAGCAGCTCAAATGGACTAGCTAGCGACGAGCAGTACTTC
TRBJ2-3,TRBV2,.,.,CASSDHKGRRDTQYF,TGTGCCAGCAGTGATCACAAGGGGCGTAGAGATACGCAGTATTTT
TRBJ2-1,TRBV19,TRBD2,.,CASSQPLGLAGGNEQFF,TGTGCCAGTAGTCAACCCTTGGGACTAGCGGGGGGCAATGAGCAGTTCTTC
TRBJ2-3,TRBV11-3,TRBD2,.,CASSSGGWSTDTQYF,TGTGCCAGCAGCTCGGGAGGGTGGTCCACAGATACGCAGTATTTT
TRBJ2-1,TRBV5-1,TRBD2,once,CASTQGLAGAYNEQFF,TGCGCCAGCACCCAGGGACTAGCGGGAGCATACAATGAGCAGTTCTTC
TRBJ2-7,TRBV7-9,.,.,CASSLAGWEQYF,TGTGCCAGCAGCTTGGCAGGGTGGGAGCAGTACTTC
TRBJ1-5,TRBV27,TRBD1,few,CASSLSTGGATGNQPQHF,TGTGCCAGCAGTTTATCCACAGGGGGCGCAACGGGCAATCAGCCCCAGCATTTT
TRBJ2-2,TRBV2,TRBD1,.,CASSYGTGQGELFF,TGTGCCAGCAGCTACGGGACAGGGCAAGGGGAGCTGTTTTTT
TRBJ1-5,TRBV5-5,TRBD1,.,CASSLQGLGVQPQHF,TGTGCCAGCAGCTTACAGGGGCTCGGGGTCCAGCCCCAGCATTTT
TRBJ2-1,TRBV7-2,TRBD2,.,CASSGLAGGNNEQFF,TGTGCCAGCAGCGGGCTAGCGGGGGGTAACAATGAGCAGTTCTTC
TRBJ2-3,TRBV7-6,.,few,CASSLWGAGITDTQYF,TGTGCCAGCAGCTTATGGGGAGCTGGGATCACAGATACGCAGTATTTT
TRBJ2-1,TRBV7-9,.,.,CASSLASYNEQFF,TGTGCCAGCAGTTTGGCTAGCTACAATGAGCAGTTCTTC
TRBJ2-1,TRBV3-1/TRBV3-2,.,.,CASSQDGVSNEQFF,TGTGCCAGCAGCCAAGATGGAGTCAGCAATGAGCAGTTCTTC
TRBJ2-1,TRBV25-1,TRBD2,.,CAISGGSSYNEQFF,TGTGCCATCTCGGGGGGGAGCTCCTACAATGAGCAGTTCTTC
TRBJ1-1,TRBV5-1,.,.,CASSMTVLSTEAFF,TGCGCCAGCAGCATGACAGTTTTGTCCACTGAAGCTTTCTTT
TRBJ1-1,TRBV7-2,TRBD1,.,CASSLELTGAAAFF,TGTGCCAGCAGCTTAGAGCTCACAGGGGCGGCAGCTTTCTTT
TRBJ1-1,TRBV7-3,.,.,CASSPQARRVSSTEAFF,TGTGCCAGCAGCCCGCAGGCCCGCAGGGTCAGCAGCACTGAAGCTTTCTTT
TRBJ2-2,TRBV21-1,.,.,CASSKGEGALDTGELFF,TGTGCCAGCAGCAAAGGGGAAGGGGCCCTTGACACCGGGGAGCTGTTTTTT
TRBJ1-4,TRBV7-6,TRBD1,.,CASSLGQDNEKLFF,TGTGCCAGCAGCTTGGGACAGGATAATGAAAAACTGTTTTTT
TRBJ2-1,TRBV7-9,.,.,CASSLEVSGEQFF,TGTGCCAGCAGCTTAGAGGTCAGCGGTGAGCAGTTCTTC
TRBJ2-5,TRBV2,.,.,CASSGLGETQYF,TGTGCCAGCAGTGGACTCGGAGAGACCCAGTACTTC
TRBJ2-7,TRBV9,.,.,CASSVGDSTLYEQYF,TGTGCCAGCAGCGTCGGAGACAGCACACTCTACGAGCAGTACTTC
TRBJ1-1,TRBV30,TRBD1,few,CAWSIPDRRNSEAFF,TGTGCCTGGAGTATCCCGGACAGGAGGAACAGTGAAGCTTTCTTT
TRBJ1-3,TRBV18,.,once,CASSPVIFEGTGGNTIYF,TGTGCCAGCTCACCAGTTATCTTCGAAGGTACAGGTGGAAACACCATATATTTT
TRBJ2-3,TRBV9,.,once,CASSVNRDTQYF,TGTGCCAGCAGCGTAAACAGAGATACGCAGTATTTT
TRBJ2-7,TRBV6-2/TRBV6-3,.,.,CASSFTGAYEQYF,TGTGCCAGCAGTTTTACAGGCGCCTACGAGCAGTACTTC
TRBJ2-1,TRBV7-3,TRBD2,.,CASSLTSAGGYNEQFF,TGTGCCAGCAGCTTAACTTCTGCGGGGGGGTACAATGAGCAGTTCTTC
TRBJ2-5,TRBV4-2,TRBD2,.,CASSWGGTRAGETQYF,TGTGCCAGCAGCTGGGGGGGGACCCGGGCCGGGGAGACCCAGTACTTC
TRBJ2-2,TRBV10-3,TRBD1,.,CAISEYGVQGDATGELFF,TGTGCCATCAGTGAATATGGCGTACAGGGGGACGCCACCGGGGAGCTGTTTTTT
TRBJ1-1,TRBV7-3,.,.,CASRPAGESEAFF,TGTGCCAGCAGACCGGCCGGGGAGTCTGAAGCTTTCTTT
TRBJ2-3,TRBV7-3,TRBD1,.,CASSDAGGSSDTQYF,TGTGCCAGCAGCGACGCAGGGGGCAGTTCAGATACGCAGTATTTT
TRBJ1-5,TRBV28,TRBD1,.,CASKGGIQPQHF,TGTGCCAGCAAAGGGGGCATTCAGCCCCAGCATTTT
TRBJ2-7,TRBV7-2,TRBD1,.,CASSSDRGHYEQYF,TGTGCCAGCAGCTCGGACAGGGGCCACTACGAGCAGTACTTC
TRBJ1-1,TRBV15,.,.,CATSRDKGVPEAFF,TGTGCCACCAGCAGAGATAAGGGGGTCCCTGAAGCTTTCTTT
TRBJ1-2,TRBV18,TRBD1,.,CASSPSSRTGDIYTF,TGTGCCAGCTCACCATCCTCCAGGACAGGGGATATCTACACCTTC
TRBJ2-7,TRBV5-1,.,.,CASSLAPANYEQYF,TGCGCCAGCAGCTTGGCCCCCGCTAACTACGAGCAGTACTTC
TRBJ2-7,TRBV18,.,.,CASSPRWTVYEQYF,TGTGCCAGCTCACCGCGGTGGACAGTATACGAGCAGTACTTC
TRBJ2-4,TRBV27,.,.,CASAGDSYIQYF,TGTGCCAGCGCAGGGGATTCATACATTCAGTACTTC
TRBJ1-2,TRBV5-6,.,.,CASSSGGPIGYGYTF,TGTGCCAGCAGCTCGGGGGGGCCCATCGGCTATGGCTACACCTTC
TRBJ1-6,TRBV7-3,TRBD1,.,CASSLQGAESPLHF,TGTGCCAGCAGCCTACAGGGGGCGGAATCACCCCTCCACTTT
TRBJ2-5,TRBV5-6,TRBD1,.,CASSSGTAPQETQYF,TGTGCCAGCAGTTCCGGGACAGCACCCCAAGAGACCCAGTACTTC
TRBJ2-2,TRBV7-8,TRBD2,.,CASSTSGLAGPWSGELFF,TGTGCCAGCAGCACCTCCGGACTAGCGGGGCCTTGGAGCGGGGAGCTGTTTTTT
TRBJ2-2,TRBV10-3,TRBD2,.,CAISNGRGANTGELFF,TGTGCCATCAGTAATGGGAGGGGAGCGAACACCGGGGAGCTGTTTTTT
TRBJ2-7,TRBV27,.,.,CASSLSRRDYEQYF,TGTGCCAGCAGTTTATCCCGGCGGGACTACGAGCAGTACTTC